Shown below are 14 T cell receptor beta chains from a single sample sequenced in a study of blood T cell repertoires in COVID-19. Using immunoSEQ multiplex PCR, the repertoire was profiled, and TCRdb retains in-frame clones only, with some absent. Here the sample spans about 320,000 clones, 86% being singletons. The sequencing input was PBMCs or T cells enriched from blood (not recorded which). These receptors were taken from a woman under 30 who had recovered from COVID-19.

This rearrangement joins TRBV6-1 to TRBJ2-7; 12 bases agree with TRBD2. The junction had 5 bases not matched to a gene; V was cut back by 0 bases and J by 2 bases. The CDR3 length is 17 residues. CDR1 MNHNS and CDR2 SASEGT come from the germline V gene. For the CDR3, the DNA is TGTGCCAGCAGTGAAGCTACAGGACTAGCGGGAACCTACGAGCAGTACTTC. This gives the protein CASSEATGLAGTYEQYF.

The CDR3 nucleotides read TGTGCCAGCAGTTACTCGGGACAGGGGTACTGGACCCAGTACTTC. This encodes CASSYSGQGYWTQYF. The chain links TRBV6-5 to TRBJ2-5; 10 nucleotides match TRBD1. The CDR3 is 15 residues long. Germline values: CDR1 MNHEY, CDR2 SVGAGI. J gave up 7 bases and V 0 bases, and 5 bases lay outside the gene matches.

The rearrangement uses TRBV20-1 and TRBJ1-1, with D tentatively TRBD1 (5 bases). The CDR3 totals 12 residues. The V end lost 3 bases, the J end lost 4 bases, and 9 bases lay between the germline ends. Germline CDR1 is DFQATT and CDR2 is SNEGSKA (reference sequence). In DNA, the CDR3 is TGCAGTGCTAGTTTGCAGGGCACTGAAGCTTTCTTT. Its protein product is CSASLQGTEAFF.

Details on this clone: The same CDR3 also results from other DNA sequences found in this sample. This chain joins TRBV5-1 and TRBJ2-1; 10 nucleotides match TRBD2. V gave up 0 bases and J gave up 7 bases; unmatched junction bases: 4. The CDR3 is made up of 15 amino acids. Germline lookup yields CDR1 SGHRS and CDR2 YFSETQ. The CDR3 region has the DNA TGCGCCAGCAGCTTGGCCCCTAGCGGGAGTAATGAGCAGTTCTTC. Translated: CASSLAPSGSNEQFF.

The CDR3 sequence: CATSRDTSGAETQYF. CDR3 nucleotide sequence: TGTGCCACCAGCAGAGATACTAGCGGGGCCGAGACCCAGTACTTC. The rearrangement uses TRBV15 and TRBJ2-5; 10 nucleotides agree with TRBD2. Per germline, CDR1 LNHNV and CDR2 YYDKDF (reference sequence). The CDR3 has 15 residues. V trimming: 0 bases; J trimming: 5 bases; junction bases outside the gene matches: 3.

This rearrangement joins TRBV30 to TRBJ1-3, with TRBD1 as a possible D gene (6 bases). V shed 4 bases and J shed 0 bases, with 16 bases lying between them. Germline-derived CDR1 and CDR2 are GTSNPN and SVGIG (reference sequence). CDR3 length: 16 residues. The CDR3 protein is CAWTPGTLLSGNTIYF. The CDR3 DNA is TGTGCCTGGACGCCCGGGACACTCCTCTCTGGAAACACCATATATTTT.

The V and J genes are TRBV5-6 and TRBJ1-2; no definite D call. With 0 bases removed from V and 1 base from J, the gap between germline ends came to 16 bases. Looked up from germline, CDR1 is SGHDT and CDR2 is YYEEEE. The CDR3 spans 17 residues. In nucleotides, the CDR3 is TGTGCCAGCAGCTTGGCGCCAGAAGACATCCTTAACTATGGCTACACCTTC. Translation: CASSLAPEDILNYGYTF.

This rearrangement joins TRBV14 to TRBJ2-2, with 8 bases identical to TRBD1. V trimming: 4 bases; J trimming: 5 bases; junction bases outside the gene matches: 9. Looked up from germline, CDR1 is SGHDN and CDR2 is FVKESK. This CDR3 contains 16 residues. As DNA, the CDR3 is TGTGCCAGCAGCCCGGCTGGGACAGGAGGTACCGGGGAGCTGTTTTTT. Translation: CASSPAGTGGTGELFF.

The V and J genes are TRBV6-5 and TRBJ1-2; 7 positions agree with TRBD1. CDR3 size: 13 residues. Germline assignment: CDR1 MNHEY and CDR2 SVGAGI. V lost 6 bases, J lost 3 bases, and 4 bases stayed unmatched. The CDR3 reads CASSPGTDYGYTF. The CDR3 DNA reads as TGTGCCAGCAGCCCCGGGACAGACTATGGCTACACCTTC.

The V call is TRBV4-2, the J call TRBJ1-2; TRBD1 is a possible D gene (6 bases). The CDR3 runs 16 residues. Germline CDR1 is LGHNA and CDR2 is YNFKEQ. The germline V and J ends were trimmed by 1 base and 3 bases, with 15 bases remaining between them. The DNA for the CDR3 is TGTGCCAGCAGCCAAGGGGCTCTACAGGGAGACTATGGCTACACCTTC. Amino acids: CASSQGALQGDYGYTF.

The chain combines TRBV5-6 with TRBJ2-2; D not certain. V dropped 3 bases and J dropped 3 bases, with 3 bases sitting between them. There are 12 residues in the CDR3. Germline V gene data show CDR1 as SGHDT and CDR2 as YYEEEE. The CDR3 nucleotides are TGTGCCAGCAGCTCATACACCGGGGAGCTGTTTTTT. The encoded protein is CASSSYTGELFF.

The chain carries TRBV5-1 and TRBJ2-7; TRBD1 matches at 8 bases. Trimming removed 4 bases from V and 5 bases from J; junction bases left unmatched: 14. Germline-derived CDR1 and CDR2 are SGHRS and YFSETQ. The CDR3 has 16 amino acids. The CDR3 DNA sequence: TGCGCCAGCAGCCTTGGTCCCCGGACAGGGTACCACGAGCAGTACTTC. The encoded protein is CASSLGPRTGYHEQYF. The full variable domain, in which reference TRBV5-1 and TRBJ2-7 provide the parts outside the CDR3, is KAGVTQTPRYLIKTRGQQVTLSCSPISGHRSVSWYQQTPGQGLQFLFEYFSETQRNKGNFPGRFSGRQFSNSRSEMNVSTLELGDSALYLCASSLGPRTGYHEQYFGPGTRLTVT.

This sequence joins TRBV3-1 (or the pseudogene TRBV3-2) and TRBJ1-2; 7 bases match TRBD1. CDR3 size: 16 residues. The V gene end was trimmed by 6 bases and the J gene end by 5 bases; junction bases not matched to a gene: 15. Germline assignment: CDR1 LGHDT and CDR2 YNNKEL (reference sequence). The CDR3 bases are TGTGCCAGCAGTCCACACGGACCGACAGGGAGATATGGCTACACCTTC. Protein product: CASSPHGPTGRYGYTF.

The rearrangement uses TRBV5-1 and TRBJ1-1; D is ambiguous. Germline values: CDR1 SGHRS, CDR2 YFSETQ. This CDR3 region has 16 residues. V gave up 0 bases and J gave up 4 bases, with 16 bases separating them. The CDR3 is CASSLGWVDGGTEAFF. The CDR3, as DNA: TGCGCCAGCAGCTTGGGGTGGGTAGACGGAGGCACTGAAGCTTTCTTT.